This is a list of T cell receptor beta chains from one sample in a study of CD8+ T cells in alopecia areata. Some clones are missing from TCRdb's copy, which holds only in-frame ones; the method was immunoSEQ multiplex PCR. The profile shows approximately 200,000 clones, over 45% of them singletons. This sample comprised CD4+ T cells sorted from blood, obtained at week 24, from a patient treated with tofacitinib. These receptors all stem from a human donor with alopecia areata. CDR3s include the opening cysteine and the closing phenylalanine or tryptophan. The order of the fields is D gene, J gene, V gene, clone size, CDR3 protein, CDR3 DNA. The D gene is left open where the match is weak. The listing skips clone size in some rows; elsewhere it reads once, few, many or a size class.

>NA|TRBJ1-2|TRBV9|NA
CASSVGHTSNYGYTF
TGTGCCAGCAGCGTAGGCCACACAAGTAACTATGGCTACACCTTC
>NA|TRBJ2-7|TRBV2|NA
CASKVLAREQYF
TGTGCCAGCAAAGTACTAGCTCGGGAGCAGTACTTC
>NA|TRBJ1-4|TRBV4-3|many
CASSQDLGQINEKLFF
TGCGCCAGCAGCCAAGATCTCGGACAGATTAATGAAAAACTGTTTTTT
>TRBD1|TRBJ1-6|TRBV5-4|NA
CASRGQNNSPLHF
TGTGCCAGCAGGGGACAGAATAATTCACCCCTCCACTTT
>TRBD1|TRBJ1-1|TRBV7-9|NA
CASSRDRGETEAFF
TGTGCCAGCTCCCGAGACAGGGGGGAAACTGAAGCTTTCTTT
>NA|TRBJ1-2|TRBV19|few
CASHAGRTAYGYTF
TGTGCCAGCCACGCCGGCCGGACGGCCTATGGCTACACCTTC
>NA|TRBJ1-5|TRBV28|NA
CASSLDRGTSNQPQHF
TGTGCCAGCAGTTTAGACCGGGGGACTAGCAATCAGCCCCAGCATTTT
>NA|TRBJ2-5|TRBV29-1|NA
CSVTVETQYF
TGCAGCGTTACAGTAGAGACCCAGTACTTC
>TRBD1|TRBJ1-2|TRBV6-5|few
CASRLTGFNYGYTF
TGTGCCAGCAGGTTGACAGGGTTTAACTATGGCTACACCTTC
>NA|TRBJ2-5|TRBV29-1|few
CSVQGAGGETQYF
TGCAGCGTCCAGGGGGCGGGAGGAGAGACCCAGTACTTC
>NA|TRBJ1-4|TRBV27|NA
CASSLTGRGVSNEKLFF
TGTGCCAGCAGTTTAACAGGCAGAGGGGTATCTAATGAAAAACTGTTTTTT
>NA|TRBJ1-5|TRBV5-4|few
CASSLPGLNQPQHF
TGTGCCAGCAGCTTGCCAGGACTGAATCAGCCCCAGCATTTT
>NA|TRBJ1-1|TRBV2|NA
CASSEIEGTEAFF
TGTGCCAGCAGTGAAATTGAGGGCACTGAAGCTTTCTTT
>TRBD1|TRBJ2-5|TRBV5-4|NA
CASSFRQGGETQYF
TGTGCCAGCAGCTTCCGACAGGGCGGAGAGACCCAGTACTTC
>NA|TRBJ1-2|TRBV7-2|few
CASSDSGTRSYGYTF
TGTGCCAGCAGCGATAGCGGGACAAGGAGCTATGGCTACACCTTC
>TRBD1|TRBJ2-7|TRBV19|many
CASSIPGQPAYEQYF
TGTGCCAGTAGTATCCCGGGACAGCCGGCCTACGAGCAGTACTTC
>NA|TRBJ1-5|TRBV30|NA
CAWSVIDNQPQHF
TGTGCCTGGAGTGTTATCGACAATCAGCCCCAGCATTTT
>NA|TRBJ2-5|TRBV5-1|NA
CASSLQAGPQETQYF
TGCGCCAGCAGCTTGCAGGCAGGCCCCCAAGAGACCCAGTACTTC
>NA|TRBJ2-3|TRBV6-5|NA
CASSYRGSTDTQYF
TGTGCCAGCAGTTACCGGGGAAGCACAGATACGCAGTATTTT
>TRBD1|TRBJ1-2|TRBV29-1|NA
CSADLVTGNNYGYTF
TGCAGCGCGGACCTAGTGACAGGGAATAACTATGGCTACACCTTC
>NA|TRBJ2-7|TRBV25-1|few
CASSESGRPYEQYF
TGTGCCAGCAGTGAATCGGGGAGACCATACGAGCAGTACTTC
>NA|TRBJ2-2|TRBV29-1|NA
CSVGTFPGELFF
TGCAGCGTTGGGACATTTCCCGGGGAGCTGTTTTTT
>NA|TRBJ1-2|TRBV5-1|once
CASTPGGGDYGYTF
TGCGCCAGCACCCCGGGGGGGGGTGACTATGGCTACACCTTC
>NA|TRBJ2-2|TRBV2|NA
CASSSQGPGELFF
TGTGCCAGCAGTAGCCAGGGCCCCGGGGAGCTGTTTTTT
>NA|TRBJ1-5|TRBV30|NA
CAWSVPRDLYSNQPQHF
TGTGCCTGGAGTGTACCCAGGGATCTTTATAGCAATCAGCCCCAGCATTTT
>NA|TRBJ2-3|TRBV4-3|NA
CASSQAETTDTQYF
TGCGCCAGCAGCCAAGCGGAGACCACAGATACGCAGTATTTT
>TRBD1|TRBJ2-2|TRBV7-2|few
CASSSPDRGIGELFF
TGTGCCAGCAGCTCTCCCGACAGGGGAATAGGGGAGCTGTTTTTT
>NA|TRBJ2-7|TRBV7-2|NA
CASSSTWGGAREQYF
TGTGCCAGCAGCTCGACTTGGGGCGGGGCTAGGGAGCAGTACTTC
>TRBD2|TRBJ2-5|TRBV5-6|NA
CASSSIGGGQETQYF
TGTGCCAGCAGCAGCATTGGCGGGGGACAAGAGACCCAGTACTTC
>NA|TRBJ2-5|TRBV7-9|NA
CASSRYRTSQGAQYF
TGTGCCAGCAGCCGATATCGGACTAGCCAGGGGGCCCAGTACTTC
>TRBD1|TRBJ2-1|TRBV2|NA
CANERQGPYDEQFF
TGTGCCAACGAGAGACAGGGCCCGTACGATGAGCAGTTCTTC
>TRBD1|TRBJ1-6|TRBV9|NA
CASSPVPGQGEYSPLHF
TGTGCCAGCAGCCCGGTGCCGGGACAGGGGGAATATTCACCCCTCCACTTT
>NA|TRBJ1-5|TRBV30|NA
CAWGPIGTVGNQPQHF
TGTGCCTGGGGACCGATCGGGACGGTTGGCAATCAGCCCCAGCATTTT
>NA|TRBJ1-2|TRBV27|few
CASSWQQGRGYTF
TGTGCCAGCAGTTGGCAACAGGGCCGCGGCTACACCTTC
>NA|TRBJ2-7|TRBV29-1|NA
CSVVPGPYEQYF
TGCAGCGTTGTCCCAGGTCCCTACGAGCAGTACTTC
>NA|TRBJ2-7|TRBV29-1|NA
CSVSLLGFEQYF
TGCAGCGTTTCTCTCCTGGGGTTCGAGCAGTACTTC
>NA|TRBJ2-2|TRBV9|few
CASSPHPGTGELFF
TGTGCCAGCAGCCCTCATCCAGGCACCGGGGAGCTGTTTTTT
>NA|TRBJ1-1|TRBV28|NA
CASSLIQGGENTEAFF
TGTGCCAGCAGTTTGATACAGGGCGGGGAGAACACTGAAGCTTTCTTT
>NA|TRBJ1-2|TRBV29-1|once
CSTEGGIQGYTF
TGCAGCACCGAGGGAGGGATACAGGGCTACACCTTC
>TRBD1|TRBJ1-1|TRBV5-1|NA
CASSRAQGADTEAFF
TGCGCCAGCAGCCGGGCCCAGGGGGCCGACACTGAAGCTTTCTTT
>NA|TRBJ1-1|TRBV29-1|NA
CSGGTGTKNTEAFF
TGCAGCGGGGGGACCGGGACAAAGAACACTGAAGCTTTCTTT
>TRBD1|TRBJ1-5|TRBV29-1|NA
CSVGTGGQPQHF
TGCAGCGTGGGGACAGGGGGCCAGCCCCAGCATTTT
>TRBD1|TRBJ1-4|TRBV30|NA
CAWSDSSGQGPEKLFF
TGTGCCTGGAGTGACTCCTCGGGACAGGGCCCTGAAAAACTGTTTTTT
>TRBD2|TRBJ2-1|TRBV5-1|NA
CASSPLAHVDTYNEQFF
TGCGCCAGCAGCCCACTAGCGCATGTCGATACCTACAATGAGCAGTTCTTC
>NA|TRBJ1-1|TRBV7-3|few
CASSAESTGNTEAFF
TGTGCCAGCAGCGCCGAATCGACAGGGAACACTGAAGCTTTCTTT
>NA|TRBJ2-7|TRBV30|NA
CAFSGEGYEQYF
TGTGCCTTCTCGGGAGAGGGCTACGAGCAGTACTTC
>TRBD1|TRBJ2-5|TRBV5-1|NA
CASSGGQLETQYF
TGCGCCAGCAGCGGGGGACAGCTAGAGACCCAGTACTTC
>NA|TRBJ1-6|TRBV5-6|few
CASSLPGGGPNSPLHF
TGTGCCAGCAGCTTGCCCGGCGGAGGACCGAATTCACCCCTCCACTTT
>NA|TRBJ2-5|TRBV15|NA
CATSREPETQYF
TGTGCCACCAGCAGAGAACCAGAGACCCAGTACTTC
>TRBD1|TRBJ2-5|TRBV4-3|NA
CASSQNAGQGWRETQYF
TGCGCCAGCAGCCAAAATGCCGGACAGGGGTGGCGGGAGACCCAGTACTTC
>NA|TRBJ2-7|TRBV2|NA
CASRKTGAGGEQYF
TGTGCCAGCAGGAAGACAGGGGCGGGGGGCGAGCAGTACTTC
>NA|TRBJ1-4|TRBV30|NA
CAWSWGEGEKLFF
TGTGCCTGGAGTTGGGGAGAGGGGGAAAAACTGTTTTTT
>NA|TRBJ2-7|TRBV5-1|NA
CASSSGPSASYEQYF
TGCGCCAGCAGTTCAGGCCCGAGCGCCAGCTACGAGCAGTACTTC
>NA|TRBJ1-2|TRBV5-1|NA
CASSSQDEDGYTF
TGCGCCAGCAGTTCACAGGATGAGGACGGCTACACCTTC